This T cell receptor (beta chain) was captured in a study of T cells after yellow fever vaccination. Study-level points and caveats: Booster sampling recovered most clones from primary vaccination (approximately 97% CD4, roughly 88% CD8). When the response was secondary, it was weaker but reached its peak faster, day 5 versus 15.

The V gene's germline CDR1 is SEHNR and CDR2 FQNEAQ (reference sequence). The CDR3 is 14 amino acids. V lost 0 bases, J lost 2 bases, and 7 bases lay in between. The study made its TCR cDNA through 5'RACE template switching. That step introduced a universal primer site along with UMIs. In TCRdb, the 5' RACE reads were re-called with MiXCR into one record per CDR3 protein. This table has about 250,000 distinct CDR3 sequences, about 3.7% appearing once. This clonotype was observed at least ten times. Its antigen is not identified. This clonotype originated in a man between 18 and 29 years old who received the YFV17D yellow fever vaccine. This sample comprised PBMCs, obtained 15 days after the yellow fever booster vaccination. The chain has TRBV7-9 and TRBJ1-2; D not resolved. In DNA form, the CDR3 reads TGTGCCAGCAGCTTAGCTCGATACAACTATGGCTACACCTTC. It yields the protein CASSLARYNYGYTF. Filled out from reference TRBV7-9 and TRBJ1-2, the complete variable domain reads DTGVSQNPRHKITKRGQNVTFRCDPISEHNRLYWYRQTLGQGPEFLTYFQNEAQLEKSRLLSDRFSAERPKGSFSTLEIQRTEQGDSAMYLCASSLARYNYGYTFGSGTRLTVV.